The 20 T cell receptor beta chains listed next were all sequenced from one sample in a study of long-term antiretroviral therapy in people with HIV. The assay used was immunoSEQ (version v3.0), run at survey level. Repertoires were generated with immunoSEQ multiplex PCR, while TCRdb's copy carries only in-frame clones and drops some. The profile shows fewer than 30,000 clones, about 86% of them singletons. This specimen was unsorted PBMCs, taken 0.8 years after starting antiretroviral therapy. These receptors originate from a woman in her thirties with HIV.

CDR3 sequence reads: CAISEGSSNEKLFF. The CDR3 coding sequence is TGTGCCATCAGTGAGGGCAGTTCTAATGAAAAACTGTTTTTT. The genes are TRBV10-3 and TRBJ1-4; D is ambiguous. The CDR3 contains 14 residues. The ends were cut back, 2 bases at V and 3 bases at J, with 7 bases in the middle. CDR1 ENHRY and CDR2 SYGVKD come from the germline V gene.

This clone was picked up one time. The chain uses TRBV30 and TRBJ2-1; 7 bases are a match to TRBD1. The CDR3 has 14 amino acids. The germline V gene encodes CDR1 GTSNPN and CDR2 SVGIG (reference sequence). V lost 4 bases and J lost 2; bases outside the gene matches: 5. CDR3 in amino acids: CAWTIRGTYNEQFF. In DNA form, the CDR3 reads TGTGCCTGGACCATCAGGGGGACCTACAATGAGCAGTTCTTC.

This sequence joins TRBV4-1 and TRBJ1-1; D ambiguous. V lost 1 base, J lost 0 bases, and 18 bases lay in between. This CDR3 spans 18 amino acids. Germline V gives CDR1 MGHRA, CDR2 YSYEKL. CDR3 in DNA: TGCGCCAGCAGCCAAGGCCTTTTAGGGAAGGCGATGAACACTGAAGCTTTCTTT. As protein: CASSQGLLGKAMNTEAFF.

The chain combines TRBV18 with TRBJ1-3, with 8 bases identical to TRBD1. With 6 bases clipped from V and 3 bases from J, the junction kept 4 bases outside the gene matches. This CDR3 spans 14 amino acids. From germline, CDR1 is KGHSH and CDR2 LQKENI. CDR3 sequence reads: CASSGDRGGNTIYF. CDR3 in DNA: TGTGCCAGCTCCGGCGACAGGGGTGGAAACACCATATATTTT. Filled out from reference TRBV18 and TRBJ1-3, the complete variable domain reads NAGVMQNPRHLVRRRGQEARLRCSPMKGHSHVYWYRQLPEEGLKFMVYLQKENIIDESGMPKERFSAEFPKEGPSILRIQQVVRGDSAAYFCASSGDRGGNTIYFGEGSWLTVV.

The chain has TRBV7-8 and TRBJ1-4, with 9 bases that match TRBD1. This CDR3 has 16 residues. Germline V gene data show CDR1 as SGHVS and CDR2 as FQNEAQ. Trimming removed 0 bases from V and 8 bases from J; junction bases left unmatched: 7. The CDR3 loop reads CASSLADRGIWEKLFF. CDR3 DNA: TGTGCCAGCAGCTTAGCAGACAGGGGGATTTGGGAAAAACTGTTTTTT. Combining the CDR3 with reference TRBV7-8 and TRBJ1-4 gives the whole variable domain GAGVSQSPRYKVAKRGQDVALRCDPISGHVSLFWYQQALGQGPEFLTYFQNEAQLDKSGLPSDRFFAERPEGSVSTLKIQRTQQEDSAVYLCASSLADRGIWEKLFFGSGTQLSVL.

This clone turned up a few times. This chain joins TRBV30 and TRBJ1-5; D remains unclear. Germline V gives CDR1 GTSNPN, CDR2 SVGIG (reference sequence). The CDR3 spans 13 residues. Trimming cost V 5 bases and J 2 bases, with 10 bases left between them. CDR3 residues: CAWGGEGNQPQHF. The CDR3 DNA is TGTGCCTGGGGTGGCGAAGGCAATCAGCCCCAGCATTTT.

The chain recombines TRBV7-3 with TRBJ2-3, with D perhaps TRBD2 (5 bases). Germline V gives CDR1 SGHTA, CDR2 FQGTGA. The CDR3 has 16 residues. V was pared by 3 bases and J by 2 bases, with 15 bases between. Written as DNA, the CDR3 is TGTGCCAGCAGCTTCGGACCCGGCGGGTACACAGATACGCAGTATTTT. It is translated as CASSFGPGGYTDTQYF.

The chain employs TRBV2 and TRBJ1-2; a possible D gene is TRBD1 (5 bases). The CDR3 runs 13 residues. V was trimmed by 2 bases and J by 8 bases, leaving 12 bases between them. The germline gives CDR1 SNHLY, CDR2 FYNNEI. This CDR3 reads CASSESRGEGYTF. DNA of the CDR3: TGTGCCAGCAGTGAAAGCAGAGGGGAGGGCTACACCTTC.

The rearrangement joins TRBV5-6 to TRBJ1-6; the D gene is possibly TRBD1 (6 bases). The germline V gene has CDR1 SGHDT and CDR2 YYEEEE. The CDR3 is made up of 16 amino acids. Trimming left V 4 bases short and J 8 bases short, with 19 bases between. The CDR3 coding sequence is TGTGCCAGCAGCGTTTCGAACACAGGGTTCTATTCACCCCTCCACTTT. It translates to CASSVSNTGFYSPLHF.

The J gene is TRBJ1-2, the V gene TRBV7-9, with D hard to call. The CDR3 runs to 16 residues. The V and J ends lost 1 base and 3 bases respectively, with 15 bases between them. Germline CDR1 is SEHNR and CDR2 is FQNEAQ (reference sequence). The CDR3 loop reads CASSLGPGPKDYGYTF. CDR3 nucleotides: TGTGCCAGCAGCTTAGGGCCGGGTCCCAAAGACTATGGCTACACCTTC.

This chain joins TRBV15 and TRBJ1-3; weak D call: TRBD1 (5 bases). The length of the CDR3 is 14 residues. Germline-derived CDR1 and CDR2 are LNHNV and YYDKDF (reference sequence). Trimming cost V 3 bases and J 2 bases, with 8 bases left between them. The DNA of the CDR3 is TGTGCCACCAGCAGTGGGGGAACTGGAAACACCATATATTTT. Protein: CATSSGGTGNTIYF.

The chain joins TRBV6-1 to TRBJ1-3; possible D gene TRBD1, 6 bases. The CDR3 runs to 15 residues. In germline, CDR1 is MNHNS, CDR2 SASEGT. V lost 2 bases and J lost 4, with 12 bases in between. In DNA form, the CDR3 reads TGTGCCAGCAGTGAATTAAGGGGGGCCGGAAACACCATATATTTT. This sequence encodes CASSELRGAGNTIYF.

CDR3 amino acids: CAWSVDRGAEAFF. The CDR3 bases are TGTGCCTGGAGTGTAGACAGGGGGGCTGAAGCTTTCTTT. This rearrangement joins TRBV30 to TRBJ1-1; 9 nucleotides align to TRBD1. The J segment lost 6 bases and the V segment lost 0 bases, leaving 2 bases of the junction unmatched. This CDR3 contains 13 residues. Germline V lookup: CDR1 GTSNPN, CDR2 SVGIG (reference sequence). Filled out from reference TRBV30 and TRBJ1-1, the complete variable domain reads SQTIHQWPATLVQPVGSPLSLECTVEGTSNPNLYWYRQAAGRGLQLLFYSVGIGQISSEVPQNLSASRPQDRQFILSSKKLLLSDSGFYLCAWSVDRGAEAFFGQGTRLTVV.

V is TRBV6-5 and J is TRBJ1-3; D remains unclear. V shed 6 bases and J shed 0 bases, with 12 bases lying between them. CDR3 length: 15 residues. Germline V gene sequence: CDR1 MNHEY, CDR2 SVGAGI. This CDR3 is CASSRFASSGNTIYF. The CDR3 DNA follows: TGTGCCAGCAGCCGGTTCGCCAGCTCTGGAAACACCATATATTTT.

The chain recombines TRBV7-8 with TRBJ2-1, with 8 bases fitting TRBD1. CDR1 SGHVS and CDR2 FQNEAQ come from the germline V gene. V lost 5 bases to trimming and J lost 9 bases; unmatched junction nucleotides: 9. The CDR3 consists of 14 residues. CDR3 in amino acids: CASSILTGVAEQFF. The CDR3, as DNA: TGTGCCAGCAGCATACTGACAGGGGTGGCTGAGCAGTTCTTC.

This chain joins TRBV10-3 and TRBJ2-3; no reliable D call. From germline, CDR1 is ENHRY and CDR2 SYGVKD. The ends were cut back, 4 bases at V and 2 bases at J, with 7 bases in the middle. The CDR3 is made up of 13 amino acids. The chain's CDR3 is CAISARTTDTQYF. The CDR3 DNA follows: TGTGCCATCAGTGCGAGGACCACAGATACGCAGTATTTT.

V gene TRBV30 combines with J gene TRBJ2-7, with 15 bases identical to TRBD2. Germline-derived CDR1 and CDR2 are GTSNPN and SVGIG (reference sequence). Unmatched junction bases numbered 6, after V lost 1 base and J lost 8 bases. The CDR3 is 15 residues long. CDR3 nucleotides: TGTGCCTGGAGTGAGGGACTAGCGGGGGGAACTAAGCAGTACTTC. It specifies CAWSEGLAGGTKQYF.

The V gene is TRBV19, the J gene TRBJ1-2; unclear D gene. Deletions cut 5 bases from V and 1 base from J, with 17 bases between. CDR3 length: 16 amino acids. From germline, CDR1 is LNHDA and CDR2 SQIVND (reference sequence). The chain's CDR3 is CASSPGPAADNYGYTF. DNA of the CDR3: TGTGCCAGTAGTCCCGGACCCGCAGCAGATAACTATGGCTACACCTTC.

This rearrangement joins TRBV9 to TRBJ2-2; D is unclear. The CDR3 runs 15 residues. The V end was cut by 3 bases, the J end by 1 base, with 10 bases between. Germline CDR1 reads SGDLS; CDR2 reads YYNGEE. DNA of the CDR3: TGTGCCAGCAGCGCCATGGACCGGAACACCGGGGAGCTGTTTTTT. Amino acids: CASSAMDRNTGELFF.

This clone was picked up one time. V is TRBV10-3 and J is TRBJ1-2; 7 bases map to TRBD1. There are 13 residues in the CDR3. Trimming took 3 bases from V and 4 from J; bases not matched to a gene: 2. The germline V gene has CDR1 ENHRY and CDR2 SYGVKD. The CDR3 coding sequence is TGTGCCATCAGTGACAGGGGGATCTATGGCTACACCTTC. It encodes CAISDRGIYGYTF.